Listed here are 10 T cell receptor beta chains from one sample, sequenced in a study of blood T cell repertoires in COVID-19. Using immunoSEQ multiplex PCR, the repertoire was profiled, and TCRdb retains in-frame clones only, with some absent. The sample records about 72,000 clones, 70% to 90% being singletons. Sequencing used peripheral blood. These receptors originate from a man aged 50-60 years with acute or convalescent COVID-19.

The V call is TRBV12-3 or TRBV12-4, the J call TRBJ2-7; 7 nucleotides agree with TRBD2. The ends lost 3 bases at V and 5 bases at J; junction bases unmatched: 1. The CDR3 has 12 residues. The CDR3 is CASSLGGNEQYF. The DNA of the CDR3 is TGTGCCAGCAGTTTGGGAGGGAACGAGCAGTACTTC.

The V and J genes are TRBV27 and TRBJ2-3, with 7 bases lining up with TRBD2. Germline V lookup: CDR1 MNHEY, CDR2 SMNVEV (reference sequence). The trim removed 3 bases at V and 8 bases at J, leaving 8 bases unmatched. The CDR3 runs 14 residues. CDR3 nucleotides: TGTGCCAGCAGTTTTAGGTGGGGGGGATCTACGCAGTATTTT. Translation: CASSFRWGGSTQYF.

The chain employs TRBV4-1 and TRBJ2-1; 8 bases agree with TRBD1. J lost 10 bases, V lost 3 bases, and 14 bases had no gene match. This CDR3 has 16 residues. Germline-derived CDR1 and CDR2 are MGHRA and YSYEKL. The CDR3 DNA sequence: TGCGCCAGCAGCCAGGGATCCGGACAGGGTTTAGGAGAGCAGTTCTTC. Amino acids: CASSQGSGQGLGEQFF.

Of note for this clone: One junction end does not reproduce the germline sequence, and a read error may be involved. The V and J genes are TRBV18 and TRBJ1-1; D is perhaps TRBD1 (5 bases). The CDR3 totals 15 residues. Per germline, CDR1 KGHSH and CDR2 LQKENI. Here the CDR3 reads CAGSPLGVVNTEAFF. The CDR3 coding sequence is TGTGCCGGCTCACCACTAGGGGTCGTGAACACTGAAGCTTTCTTT.

The CDR3 DNA reads as TGTGCCAGTAATCGGAGGGGGGGGAATCAGCCCCAGCATTTT. This gives the protein CASNRRGGNQPQHF. The V gene is TRBV19, the J gene TRBJ1-5; D might be TRBD1 (6 bases). This CDR3 has 14 amino acids. The V gene lost 7 bases and the J gene lost 4 bases, with 14 bases spanning the gap. Germline V gene lookup returns CDR1 LNHDA and CDR2 SQIVND (reference sequence).

This clone was observed a single time. V and J are TRBV2 and TRBJ2-1; 10 nucleotides match TRBD2. The CDR3 loop spans 14 amino acids. The germline gives CDR1 SNHLY, CDR2 FYNNEI. V lost 11 bases to trimming and J lost 6 bases; unmatched junction nucleotides: 10. The chain's CDR3 is CARKIAGGFNEQFF. CDR3 nucleotides: TGTGCCCGGAAAATAGCGGGGGGTTTCAATGAGCAGTTCTTC.

The V and J genes are TRBV13 and TRBJ1-1, with 10 bases that match TRBD1. The CDR3 contains 15 residues. With V trimmed by 4 bases and J by 5 bases, 7 bases remained unmatched. Germline values: CDR1 PRHDT, CDR2 FYEKMQ (reference sequence). The CDR3 DNA is TGTGCCAGCAGCTCACCGGACAGGGGGGAAACTGAAGCTTTCTTT. Its protein product is CASSSPDRGETEAFF.

This chain links TRBV7-9 with TRBJ2-5; TRBD1 might be the D (6 bases). Trimming shortened V by 5 bases and J by 0 bases, and 10 bases separated the two germline ends. Germline lookup yields CDR1 SEHNR and CDR2 FQNEAQ (reference sequence). The CDR3 sequence is 14 residues long. The CDR3 here is CASSIGQYQETQYF. The CDR3 coding sequence is TGTGCCAGCAGCATCGGACAGTACCAAGAGACCCAGTACTTC.

This chain links TRBV6-5 with TRBJ2-3; tentatively, D is TRBD2 (7 bases). V lost 7 bases, J lost 4 bases, and 18 bases lay in between. The germline CDR1 and CDR2 sequences are MNHEY and SVGAGI. The CDR3 totals 15 residues. The CDR3 nucleotides are TGTGCCAGCACCAACCCGGGGGGCCTCGCAGATACGCAGTATTTT. It specifies CASTNPGGLADTQYF.

The chain is built from TRBV5-1 and TRBJ1-3; 9 bases align to TRBD1. The CDR3 has 15 amino acids. The junction had 3 bases not matched to a gene; V was cut back by 4 bases and J by 1 base. CDR1 SGHRS and CDR2 YFSETQ come from the germline V gene. The CDR3 loop is CASSPGQGSGNTIYF. In nucleotides, the CDR3 is TGCGCCAGCAGCCCGGGACAGGGATCTGGAAACACCATATATTTT.